This T cell receptor (beta chain) was identified in a study of T-cell memory formation after mild COVID-19. V gave up 2 bases and J gave up 4 bases, with 18 bases separating them. CDR1 KGHSH and CDR2 LQKENI come from the germline V gene. The CDR3 sequence is 17 residues long. TCRdb reprocessed the 5' RACE reads with MiXCR, giving one entry per CDR3 protein. Of 300,000 to 350,000 distinct CDR3 sequences in the sample, 10% to 15% were seen once. The sequenced material came from PBMCs or a T cell subset sorted from them (not recorded which). This TCR was recovered from a man in his late teens or twenties who had mild COVID-19 (a few samples of this study predate the infection). Cell type and time point are not known. The rearrangement links TRBV18 to TRBJ2-1, with D perhaps assigned TRBD1 or TRBD2 (5 bases each). CDR3 DNA sequence: TGTGCCAGCTCACCAACCCCGACGGGGCGTGGATACAATGAGCAGTTCTTC. Translated, it gives CASSPTPTGRGYNEQFF. The complete variable domain, with remaining parts taken from reference TRBV18 and TRBJ2-1, reads NAGVMQNPRHLVRRRGQEARLRCSPMKGHSHVYWYRQLPEEGLKFMVYLQKENIIDESGMPKERFSAEFPKEGPSILRIQQVVRGDSAAYFCASSPTPTGRGYNEQFFGPGTRLTVL.